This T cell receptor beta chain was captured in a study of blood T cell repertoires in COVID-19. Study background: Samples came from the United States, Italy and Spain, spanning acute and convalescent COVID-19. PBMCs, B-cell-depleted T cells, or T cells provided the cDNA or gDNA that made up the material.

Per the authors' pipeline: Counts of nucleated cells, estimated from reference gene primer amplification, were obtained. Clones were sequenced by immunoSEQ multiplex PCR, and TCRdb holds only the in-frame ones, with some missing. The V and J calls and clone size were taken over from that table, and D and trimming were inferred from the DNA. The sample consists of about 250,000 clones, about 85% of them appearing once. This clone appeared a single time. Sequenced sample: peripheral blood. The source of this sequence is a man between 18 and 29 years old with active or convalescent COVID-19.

CDR3 nucleotide sequence: TGTGCCAGCAGCCCCGGACTAGCGGACTCCTACGAGCAGTACTTC. Amino acid sequence: CASSPGLADSYEQYF. The chain couples TRBV11-2 to TRBJ2-7; 10 bases agree with TRBD2. Germline-derived CDR1 and CDR2 are SGHAT and FQNNGV. The CDR3 runs 15 residues. V trimming: 5 bases; J trimming: 0 bases; junction bases outside the gene matches: 4.